Below are 20 T cell receptor beta chains sequenced from a single sample in a study of monozygotic twins with inflammatory bowel disease. TCRdb re-called the 5' RACE reads; one entry per CDR3 protein, DNA not given. The data include approximately 140,000 distinct CDR3 sequences; the top ten clones carry 2.4%. Sequencing input: blood. All receptors derive from a human donor with ulcerative colitis or Crohn's disease, or a healthy co-twin of an affected twin (not recorded which).

The V gene is TRBV7-9, the J gene TRBJ1-2; the D call of TRBD1 rests on TCRdb alone, since no DNA is present to check it. CDR1 and CDR2 (germline): SEHNR, FQNEAQ (reference sequence). The CDR3 is 13 residues long. CDR3 sequence: CASSRISGDGYTF.

This chain joins TRBV7-8 and TRBJ1-1; TCRdb's D call, TRBD1, is unchecked because there is no DNA. Germline CDR1 SGHVS, CDR2 FQNEAQ. The CDR3 covers 15 residues. The CDR3 loop is CASSTEQGADTEAFF.

The chain links TRBV5-1 to TRBJ2-2; the TRBD2 assignment by TCRdb is unverifiable without DNA. The CDR3 is 16 amino acids. Germline V lookup: CDR1 SGHRS, CDR2 YFSETQ. CDR3 protein: CASSSFSGVNTGELFF. The complete variable domain, with remaining parts taken from reference TRBV5-1 and TRBJ2-2, reads KAGVTQTPRYLIKTRGQQVTLSCSPISGHRSVSWYQQTPGQGLQFLFEYFSETQRNKGNFPGRFSGRQFSNSRSEMNVSTLELGDSALYLCASSSFSGVNTGELFFGEGSRLTVL.

V is TRBV27 and J is TRBJ1-1; lacking DNA, the TRBD1 call made by TCRdb goes unchecked. Looked up from germline, CDR1 is MNHEY and CDR2 is SMNVEV (reference sequence). The CDR3 is 15 residues long. Here the CDR3 reads CASKIRHPGGTEAFF.

V and J are TRBV7-6 and TRBJ2-2. Germline V gene sequence: CDR1 SGHVS, CDR2 FNYEAQ. The CDR3 runs 15 residues. The CDR3 here is CASSVSGGNTGELFF.

This chain connects TRBV18 to TRBJ2-7; TCRdb calls TRBD1, which cannot be checked without DNA. The CDR3 length is 14 residues. Germline CDR1 is KGHSH and CDR2 is LQKENI. The CDR3 here is CASSPNFGTDEQYF.

This chain uses TRBV7-8 with TRBJ1-6. There are 13 residues in the CDR3. From germline, CDR1 is SGHVS and CDR2 FQNEAQ. The CDR3 loop is CASSLEGYSPLHF. Drawing the rest from reference TRBV7-8 and TRBJ1-6, the complete variable domain is GAGVSQSPRYKVAKRGQDVALRCDPISGHVSLFWYQQALGQGPEFLTYFQNEAQLDKSGLPSDRFFAERPEGSVSTLKIQRTQQEDSAVYLCASSLEGYSPLHFGNGTRLTVT.

This chain links TRBV5-6 with TRBJ1-1; the D gene TCRdb calls, TRBD1, cannot be checked with no DNA. The germline CDR1 and CDR2 sequences are SGHDT and YYEEEE. The CDR3 extends over 13 amino acids. The CDR3 reads CASVFWGRTEAFF.

The chain employs TRBV7-8 and TRBJ1-1; TCRdb designates TRBD1, a call that cannot be tested without DNA. CDR3 length: 13 amino acids. Per germline, CDR1 SGHVS and CDR2 FQNEAQ. CDR3 region: CASSLGGTAEAFF.

V and J are TRBV27 and TRBJ2-7; the TCRdb D gene call, TRBD1, has no DNA to confirm it. Germline V CDR1 and CDR2: MNHEY, SMNVEV (reference sequence). The CDR3 totals 16 residues. The CDR3: CASSLSAYTGANEQYF.

The gene calls are TRBV12-3 or TRBV12-4 and TRBJ1-1; with no DNA, the TCRdb D assignment of TRBD1 cannot be verified. The CDR3 is 15 amino acids. The CDR3 loop is CASRREQGRNTEAFF.

This rearrangement joins TRBV3-1 to TRBJ2-1; there is no DNA to check the TCRdb D call of TRBD1. Germline V lookup: CDR1 LGHDT, CDR2 YNNKEL (reference sequence). CDR3 length: 16 residues. The CDR3 region is CASSQVLGGPYNEQFF.

The chain recombines TRBV27 with TRBJ1-2; TCRdb names TRBD1, which stays unverified in the absence of DNA. Per germline, CDR1 MNHEY and CDR2 SMNVEV (reference sequence). The CDR3 contains 11 residues. CDR3 sequence reads: CASSLQGAWTF.

The chain couples TRBV18 to TRBJ2-1. The germline V gene has CDR1 KGHSH and CDR2 LQKENI. There are 16 residues in the CDR3. CDR3 amino acids: CASSPKVPDSYNEQFF.

This sequence joins TRBV9 and TRBJ2-3; the D call from TCRdb, TRBD1, cannot be confirmed without DNA. The CDR3 consists of 14 residues. Per the germline V gene, CDR1 is SGDLS and CDR2 is YYNGEE. The chain's CDR3 is CASSAAGGRDTQYF.

The chain employs TRBV20-1 and TRBJ2-2; TCRdb calls TRBD1, which cannot be checked without DNA. CDR1 is DFQATT, CDR2 SNEGSKA, per germline (reference sequence). The CDR3 spans 18 residues. The CDR3 reads CSARDFSPTGVHTGELFF.

The rearrangement links TRBV5-1 to TRBJ2-7. CDR3 length equals 15 residues. Germline V lookup: CDR1 SGHRS, CDR2 YFSETQ. The CDR3 loop is CASSLVLAGSYEQYF.

The chain joins TRBV20-1 to TRBJ2-7; without DNA, the TCRdb call of TRBD1 cannot be checked. Looked up from germline, CDR1 is DFQATT and CDR2 is SNEGSKA (reference sequence). This CDR3 spans 13 amino acids. CDR3 amino acids: CSAQDRGFYEQYF.

The gene calls are TRBV4-3 and TRBJ2-7. The CDR3 contains 13 residues. Per the germline V gene, CDR1 is LGHNA and CDR2 is YSLEER. The CDR3 here is CASSDRGSYEQYF.

The V call is TRBV7-6, the J call TRBJ2-7; the D gene TCRdb calls, TRBD2, cannot be checked with no DNA. The CDR3 is made up of 15 amino acids. Germline V gene lookup returns CDR1 SGHVS and CDR2 FNYEAQ. The CDR3: CASSLSPGDPYEQYF.